This TCR beta chain stems from a study of shared clonotypes between healthy human individuals. A note on this clone: Its target is not known.

TCRdb keeps only in-frame clones here, not all; method: immunoSEQ multiplex PCR. In the table there are roughly 2.5 million clones, over 85% of which are singletons. With 2 bases removed from V and 2 bases from J, the gap between germline ends came to 10 bases. The CDR3 is made up of 13 amino acids. Germline-derived CDR1 and CDR2 are GTSNPN and SVGIG (reference sequence). Study results and limitations: Naive subsets typically showed greater estimated richness than memory subsets. Among several donors, about 5% of naive CD4 clonotypes were found in common.

The chain combines TRBV30 with TRBJ2-7; the D is unclear. The sample comprised naive CD4+ T cells sorted from blood. Subset noted: CD45RA+ positively selected. The sequence was obtained from a man between 18 and 35 years old in good health. CDR3 bases: TGTGCCTGGAGTACTGGGGATCCCTACGAGCAGTACTTC. Its protein product is CAWSTGDPYEQYF.